This is a list of T cell receptor beta chains from one sample in a study of cytomegalovirus exposure and HLA in healthy donors. Using immunoSEQ multiplex PCR, the repertoire was profiled, and TCRdb retains in-frame clones only, with some absent. The sample holds roughly 120,000 clones, roughly 94% seen once. Input material: PBMCs. These receptors came from a woman aged 18-30 years in good health and CMV-seronegative. The CDR3 runs from the conserved cysteine through the conserved F or W. A D gene is named only where the DNA matches it firmly. Some rows have no size entry. The others give once, few or many, or a class for an expanded clone.

. | TRBJ2-1 | TRBV9 | TRBD1 | CASSAGQAYNEQFF | TGTGCCAGCAGCGCCGGACAGGCCTACAATGAGCAGTTCTTC
. | TRBJ2-7 | TRBV5-1 | TRBD1 | CASSGADRGPYEQYF | TGCGCCAGCAGCGGGGCGGACAGGGGACCCTACGAGCAGTACTTC
once | TRBJ1-2 | TRBV28 | . | CASSLVTGSVHYGYTF | TGTGCCAGCAGTTTGGTAACCGGGAGCGTCCACTATGGCTACACCTTC
once | TRBJ2-7 | TRBV2 | . | CASNPGDRYEQYF | TGTGCCAGCAACCCAGGGGATAGATACGAGCAGTACTTC
. | TRBJ2-3 | TRBV7-9 | TRBD1 | CASSSTHGTALDTDTQYF | TGTGCCAGCAGCTCTACCCACGGGACAGCCCTAGACACAGATACGCAGTATTTT
. | TRBJ2-7 | TRBV15 | . | CATSRDASYEQYF | TGTGCCACCAGCAGAGATGCGAGCTACGAGCAGTACTTC
. | TRBJ1-1 | TRBV7-2 | . | CASSLGRALNTEAFF | TGTGCCAGCAGCTTGGGCAGGGCGCTTAACACTGAAGCTTTCTTT
. | TRBJ1-5 | TRBV2 | TRBD1 | CASGVQGQQPQHF | TGTGCCAGCGGGGTACAGGGACAGCAGCCCCAGCATTTT
. | TRBJ2-2 | TRBV5-1 | . | CASSPDRQNTGELFF | TGCGCCAGCAGCCCCGACAGGCAGAACACCGGGGAGCTGTTTTTT
. | TRBJ2-3 | TRBV11-2 | . | CASSLRDRTDTQYF | TGTGCCAGCAGCTTGCGGGATCGCACAGATACGCAGTATTTT
. | TRBJ1-5 | TRBV5-8 | . | CASRIGPQGTQHF | TGTGCCAGCAGAATAGGGCCCCAGGGGACCCAGCATTTT
. | TRBJ2-2 | TRBV29-1 | TRBD1 | CSVAGDRENTGELFF | TGCAGCGTCGCGGGGGACAGGGAGAACACCGGGGAGCTGTTTTTT
. | TRBJ1-1 | TRBV2 | . | CASSEARVVAEAFF | TGTGCCAGCAGTGAAGCGCGGGTGGTCGCTGAAGCTTTCTTT
. | TRBJ2-7 | TRBV19 | . | CASSMGHNYEQYF | TGTGCCAGTAGTATGGGACACAACTACGAGCAGTACTTC
. | TRBJ2-1 | TRBV5-4 | TRBD2 | CASSPRLAVDDNEQFF | TGTGCCAGCAGCCCTAGACTAGCGGTAGACGACAATGAGCAGTTCTTC
. | TRBJ2-7 | TRBV28 | TRBD2 | CASRTDRAGTSGRARYEQYF | TGTGCCAGCAGGACGGACAGGGCCGGGACTAGCGGGAGGGCCAGGTACGAGCAGTACTTC
. | TRBJ1-1 | TRBV2 | . | CASSDVSVSFTEAFF | TGTGCCAGCAGTGATGTATCAGTATCCTTCACTGAAGCTTTCTTT
. | TRBJ1-1 | TRBV4-1 | . | CASSQGTQGAFF | TGCGCCAGCAGCCAAGGGACCCAGGGGGCTTTCTTT
. | TRBJ1-1 | TRBV9 | TRBD1 | CASSPRQGDTEAFF | TGTGCCAGCAGCCCCCGACAGGGTGACACTGAAGCTTTCTTT
. | TRBJ1-6 | TRBV25-1 | TRBD1 | CASSGQGHSPLHF | TGTGCCAGCAGTGGACAGGGGCATTCACCCCTCCACTTT
. | TRBJ2-5 | TRBV2 | . | CASTDFTGLETQYF | TGTGCCAGCACGGACTTTACAGGGTTAGAGACCCAGTACTTC
. | TRBJ2-2 | TRBV9 | . | CASNPGGANTGELFF | TGTGCCAGCAATCCCGGCGGAGCTAACACCGGGGAGCTGTTTTTT
. | TRBJ1-1 | TRBV7-2 | TRBD1 | CASSSTGVEAEAFF | TGTGCCAGCAGCTCGACAGGGGTTGAAGCTGAAGCTTTCTTT
. | TRBJ2-7 | TRBV10-3 | TRBD2 | CAIRGTSGNRTYEQYF | TGTGCCATCAGAGGGACTAGCGGGAATCGCACCTACGAGCAGTACTTC
. | TRBJ1-5 | TRBV16 | TRBD1 | CASSRTGEYSNQPQHF | TGTGCCAGCAGCCGGACAGGGGAGTATAGCAATCAGCCCCAGCATTTT
. | TRBJ1-2 | TRBV10-3 | TRBD1 | CAISEGVGGGYGYTF | TGTGCCATCAGTGAGGGTGTAGGGGGCGGCTATGGCTACACCTTC
. | TRBJ2-1 | TRBV5-1 | . | CASSLDTGLTNEQFF | TGCGCCAGCAGCTTGGATACGGGGTTGACAAATGAGCAGTTCTTC
. | TRBJ2-7 | TRBV6-1 | . | CASRQVRYEQYF | TGTGCCAGCAGACAGGTGAGGTACGAGCAGTACTTC
. | TRBJ1-2 | TRBV6-1 | . | CASRTTTNYGYTF | TGTGCCAGCAGGACGACAACAAACTATGGCTACACCTTC
. | TRBJ2-2 | TRBV6-1 | TRBD1 | CASSKRQGGAGELFF | TGTGCCAGCAGTAAACGACAGGGCGGCGCCGGGGAGCTGTTTTTT
. | TRBJ2-3 | TRBV6-6 | TRBD1 | CASSPPLDRGKDF | TGTGCCAGCAGTCCCCCCTTGGACAGGGGTAAGGATTTT
. | TRBJ2-7 | TRBV30 | TRBD2 | CAWSTAGGREQYF | TGTGCCTGGAGTACAGCGGGAGGGAGGGAGCAGTACTTC
. | TRBJ2-3 | TRBV6-6 | TRBD2 | CASRRLAGNTDTQYF | TGTGCCAGCAGACGACTAGCGGGAAACACAGATACGCAGTATTTT
. | TRBJ2-1 | TRBV2 | TRBD2 | CASSVSGSSYNEQFF | TGTGCCAGCAGTGTTAGCGGGAGCTCCTACAATGAGCAGTTCTTC
. | TRBJ2-7 | TRBV25-1 | TRBD2 | CASSDRTSGAYEQYF | TGTGCCAGCAGTGATAGGACTAGTGGGGCCTACGAGCAGTACTTC
. | TRBJ2-2 | TRBV7-3 | TRBD1 | CASSRTGEGTGELFF | TGTGCCAGCAGTCGGACAGGGGAGGGCACCGGGGAGCTGTTTTTT
. | TRBJ2-1 | TRBV19 | TRBD2 | CASSTLAGARNEQFF | TGTGCCAGTAGTACCCTAGCGGGAGCACGGAATGAGCAGTTCTTC
. | TRBJ2-2 | TRBV6-1 | TRBD2 | CASSAIAGGPGELFF | TGTGCCAGCAGTGCGATAGCGGGGGGCCCCGGGGAGCTGTTTTTT
. | TRBJ2-2 | TRBV10-2 | TRBD2 | CASSRLAGGAGELFF | TGCGCCAGCAGTAGACTAGCGGGAGGTGCCGGGGAGCTGTTTTTT
. | TRBJ2-7 | TRBV7-9 | TRBD2 | CASSLARGSGNF | TGTGCCAGCAGCTTAGCGCGCGGTAGCGGGAACTTC
. | TRBJ1-1 | TRBV7-2 | . | CASSSYNRDQAFF | TGTGCCAGCAGCTCCTATAACAGGGACCAAGCTTTCTTT